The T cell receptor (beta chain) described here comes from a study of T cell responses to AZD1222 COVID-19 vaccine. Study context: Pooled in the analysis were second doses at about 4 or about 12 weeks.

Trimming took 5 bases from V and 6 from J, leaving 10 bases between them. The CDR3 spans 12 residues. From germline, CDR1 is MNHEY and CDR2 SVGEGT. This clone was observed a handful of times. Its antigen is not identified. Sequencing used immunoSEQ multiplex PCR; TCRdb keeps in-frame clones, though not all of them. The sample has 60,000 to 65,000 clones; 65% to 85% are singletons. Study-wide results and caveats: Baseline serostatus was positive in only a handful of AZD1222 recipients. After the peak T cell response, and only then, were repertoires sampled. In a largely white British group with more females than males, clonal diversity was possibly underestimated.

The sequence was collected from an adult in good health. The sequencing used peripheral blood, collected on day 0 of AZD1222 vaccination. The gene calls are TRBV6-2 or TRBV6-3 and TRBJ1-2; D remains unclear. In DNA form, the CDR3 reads TGTGCCAGCAGTCCCCGGGAGGATGGCTACACCTTC. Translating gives CASSPREDGYTF.